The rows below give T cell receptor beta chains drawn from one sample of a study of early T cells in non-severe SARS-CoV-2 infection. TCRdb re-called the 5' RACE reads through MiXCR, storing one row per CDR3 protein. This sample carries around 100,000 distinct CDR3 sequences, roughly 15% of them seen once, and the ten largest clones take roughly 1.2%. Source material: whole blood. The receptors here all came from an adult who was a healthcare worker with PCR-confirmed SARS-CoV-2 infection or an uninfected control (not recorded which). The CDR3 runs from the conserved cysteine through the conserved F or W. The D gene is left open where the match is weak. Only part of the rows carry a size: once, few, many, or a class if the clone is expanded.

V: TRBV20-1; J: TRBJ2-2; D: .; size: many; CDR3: CSATMGGLNTGELFF; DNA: TGCAGTGCCACAATGGGGGGGCTGAACACCGGGGAGCTGTTTTTT
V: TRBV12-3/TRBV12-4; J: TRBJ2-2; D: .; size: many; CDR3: CASRGTANTGELFF; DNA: TGTGCCAGCAGGGGGACGGCAAACACCGGGGAGCTGTTTTTT
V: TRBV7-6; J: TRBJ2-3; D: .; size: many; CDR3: CASSDGQSDTQYF; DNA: TGTGCCAGCAGCGACGGACAGTCAGATACGCAGTATTTT
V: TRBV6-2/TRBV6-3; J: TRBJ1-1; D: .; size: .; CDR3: CASSYTNTEAFF; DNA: TGTGCCAGCAGTTACACAAACACTGAAGCTTTCTTT
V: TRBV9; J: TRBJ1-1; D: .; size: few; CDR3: CASSADTTLNTEAFF; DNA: TGTGCCAGCAGCGCCGACACGACGTTAAACACTGAAGCTTTCTTT
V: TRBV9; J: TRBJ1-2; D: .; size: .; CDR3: CASSPDGNYGYTF; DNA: TGTGCCAGCAGCCCGGACGGGAACTATGGCTACACCTTC
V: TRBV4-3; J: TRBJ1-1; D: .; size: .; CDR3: CASSQDEGVGTEAFF; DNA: TGCGCCAGCAGCCAAGATGAGGGGGTTGGCACTGAAGCTTTCTTT
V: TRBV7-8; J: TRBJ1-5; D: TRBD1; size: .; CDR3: CASTTQGEERGNQPQHF; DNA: TGTGCCAGCACCACCCAGGGGGAGGAGAGGGGCAATCAGCCCCAGCATTTT
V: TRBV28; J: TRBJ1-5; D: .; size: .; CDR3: CASSLSLENQPQHF; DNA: TGTGCCAGCAGTTTGTCTTTAGAAAATCAGCCCCAGCATTTT
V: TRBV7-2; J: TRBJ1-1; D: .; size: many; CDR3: CASNTRGTTEAFF; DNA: TGTGCCAGCAATACTAGGGGGACCACTGAAGCTTTCTTT
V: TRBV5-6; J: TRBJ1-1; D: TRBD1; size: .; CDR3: CTSSWKAGTGGTEAFF; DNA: TGTACCAGCAGCTGGAAGGCCGGGACAGGGGGCACTGAAGCTTTCTTT
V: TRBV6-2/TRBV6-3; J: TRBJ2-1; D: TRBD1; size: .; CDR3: CASSTIGTGKTYNEQFF; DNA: TGTGCCAGCAGCACCATCGGGACAGGCAAAACCTACAATGAGCAGTTCTTC
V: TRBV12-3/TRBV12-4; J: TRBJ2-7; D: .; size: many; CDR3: CASSQGSYEQYF; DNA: TGTGCCAGCAGTCAGGGCTCCTACGAGCAGTACTTC
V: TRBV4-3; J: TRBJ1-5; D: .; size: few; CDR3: CASSLSWDNDQPQHF; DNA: TGCGCCAGCAGCCTGAGCTGGGACAACGATCAGCCCCAGCATTTT
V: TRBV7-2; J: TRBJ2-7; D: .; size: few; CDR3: CASSLVGTASYEQYF; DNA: TGTGCCAGCAGCTTAGTAGGGACGGCGTCCTACGAGCAGTACTTC
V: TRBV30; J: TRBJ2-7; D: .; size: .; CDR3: CAWSDRAYEQYF; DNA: TGTGCCTGGAGTGACAGGGCCTACGAGCAGTACTTC
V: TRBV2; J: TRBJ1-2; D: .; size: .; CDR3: CASTELYLTYGYTF; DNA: TGTGCCAGCACAGAACTCTACCTTACCTATGGCTACACCTTC
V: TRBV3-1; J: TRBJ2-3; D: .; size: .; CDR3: CASSRIRAGTQYF; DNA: TGTGCCAGCAGCCGGATCAGGGCCGGTACGCAGTATTTT
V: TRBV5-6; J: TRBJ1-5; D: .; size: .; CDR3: CASSFGGTNQPQHF; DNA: TGTGCCAGCAGCTTCGGGGGGACCAATCAGCCCCAGCATTTT
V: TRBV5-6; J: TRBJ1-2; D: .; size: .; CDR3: CASSLSGRGYGYTF; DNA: TGTGCCAGCAGCTTGTCAGGGCGCGGCTATGGCTACACCTTC
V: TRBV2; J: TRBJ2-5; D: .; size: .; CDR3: CASMDSRGETQYF; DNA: TGTGCCAGCATGGACAGCCGGGGAGAGACCCAGTACTTC
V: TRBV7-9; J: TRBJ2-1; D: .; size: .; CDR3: CASSLALSSYNEQFF; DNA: TGTGCCAGCAGCTTAGCTCTTAGCTCCTACAATGAGCAGTTCTTC
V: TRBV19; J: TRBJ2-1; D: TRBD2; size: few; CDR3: CASRRVAGVGEQFF; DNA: TGTGCCAGTAGGCGGGTAGCGGGGGTTGGTGAGCAGTTCTTC
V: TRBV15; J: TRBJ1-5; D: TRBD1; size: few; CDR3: CATSRGRGTGSFQPQHF; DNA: TGTGCCACCAGCAGAGGCCGAGGGACAGGTTCCTTTCAGCCCCAGCATTTT
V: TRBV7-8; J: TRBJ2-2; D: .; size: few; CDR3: CASSLGLGGELFF; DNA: TGTGCCAGCAGCTTAGGTCTGGGCGGGGAGCTGTTTTTT
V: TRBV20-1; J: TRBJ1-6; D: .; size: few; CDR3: CSARGRMGEAPLHF; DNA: TGCAGTGCTAGGGGCAGGATGGGGGAGGCACCCCTCCACTTT
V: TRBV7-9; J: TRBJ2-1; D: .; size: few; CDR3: CASSLVRSGNEQFF; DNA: TGTGCCAGCAGCTTAGTTAGGTCCGGAAATGAGCAGTTCTTC